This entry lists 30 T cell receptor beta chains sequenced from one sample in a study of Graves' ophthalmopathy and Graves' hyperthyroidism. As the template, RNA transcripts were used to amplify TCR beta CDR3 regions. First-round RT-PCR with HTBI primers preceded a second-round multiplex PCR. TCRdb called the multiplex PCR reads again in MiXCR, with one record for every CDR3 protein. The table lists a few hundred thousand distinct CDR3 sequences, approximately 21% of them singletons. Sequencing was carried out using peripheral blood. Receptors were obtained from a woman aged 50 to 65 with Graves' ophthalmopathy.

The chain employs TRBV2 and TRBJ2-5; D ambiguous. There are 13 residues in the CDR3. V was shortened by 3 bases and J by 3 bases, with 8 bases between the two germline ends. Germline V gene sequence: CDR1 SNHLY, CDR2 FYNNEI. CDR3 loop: CASSDGMKETQYF. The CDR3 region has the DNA TGTGCCAGCAGTGATGGAATGAAAGAGACCCAGTACTTC. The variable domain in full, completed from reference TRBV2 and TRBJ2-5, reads EPEVTQTPSHQVTQMGQEVILRCVPISNHLYFYWYRQILGQKVEFLVSFYNNEISEKSEIFDDQFSVERPDGSNFTLKIRSTKLEDSAMYFCASSDGMKETQYFGPGTRLLVL.

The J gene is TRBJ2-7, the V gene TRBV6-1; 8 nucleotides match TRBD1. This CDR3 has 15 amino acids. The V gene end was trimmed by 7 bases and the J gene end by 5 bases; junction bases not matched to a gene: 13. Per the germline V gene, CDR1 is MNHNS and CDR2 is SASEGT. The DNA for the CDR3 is TGTGCCAGCACCACGCCTGGGACAGGCAGACACGAGCAGTACTTC. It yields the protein CASTTPGTGRHEQYF.

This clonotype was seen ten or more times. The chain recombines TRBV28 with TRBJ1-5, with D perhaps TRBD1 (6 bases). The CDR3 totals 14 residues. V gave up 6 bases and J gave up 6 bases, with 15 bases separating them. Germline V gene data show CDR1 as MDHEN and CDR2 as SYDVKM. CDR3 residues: CASRQGNSGQPQHF. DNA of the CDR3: TGTGCCAGCAGACAGGGCAACAGCGGTCAGCCCCAGCATTTT.

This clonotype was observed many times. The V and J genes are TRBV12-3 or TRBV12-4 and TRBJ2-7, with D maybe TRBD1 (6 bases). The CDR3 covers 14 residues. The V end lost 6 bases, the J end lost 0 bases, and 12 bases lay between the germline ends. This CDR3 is CASSPTGVSYEQYF. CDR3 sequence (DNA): TGTGCCAGCAGCCCGACAGGAGTCTCCTACGAGCAGTACTTC.

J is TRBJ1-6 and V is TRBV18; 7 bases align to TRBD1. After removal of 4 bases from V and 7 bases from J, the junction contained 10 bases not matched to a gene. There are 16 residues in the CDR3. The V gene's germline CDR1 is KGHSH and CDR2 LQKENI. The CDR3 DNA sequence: TGTGCCAGCTCACTATCCGGGACAGCGGGGAATTCACCCCTCCACTTT. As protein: CASSLSGTAGNSPLHF.

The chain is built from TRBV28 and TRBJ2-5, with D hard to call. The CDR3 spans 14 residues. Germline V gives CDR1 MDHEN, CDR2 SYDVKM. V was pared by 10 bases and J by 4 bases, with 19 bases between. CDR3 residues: CATKLYGPRETQYF. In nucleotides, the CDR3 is TGTGCCACCAAGCTCTACGGACCGCGAGAGACCCAGTACTTC.

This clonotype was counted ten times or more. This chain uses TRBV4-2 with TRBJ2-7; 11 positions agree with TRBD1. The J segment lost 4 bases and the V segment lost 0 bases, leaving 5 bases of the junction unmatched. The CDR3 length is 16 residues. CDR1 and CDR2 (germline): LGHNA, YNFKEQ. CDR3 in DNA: TGTGCCAGCAGCCAAGAACCGGGACAGGGGGGGTACGAGCAGTACTTC. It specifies CASSQEPGQGGYEQYF.

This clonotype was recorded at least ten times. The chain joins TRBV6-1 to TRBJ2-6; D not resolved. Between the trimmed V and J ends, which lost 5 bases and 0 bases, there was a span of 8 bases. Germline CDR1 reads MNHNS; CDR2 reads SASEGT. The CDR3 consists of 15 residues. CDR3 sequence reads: CASSRLISGANVLTF. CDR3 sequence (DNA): TGTGCCAGCAGTCGTCTCATCTCTGGGGCCAACGTCCTGACTTTC.

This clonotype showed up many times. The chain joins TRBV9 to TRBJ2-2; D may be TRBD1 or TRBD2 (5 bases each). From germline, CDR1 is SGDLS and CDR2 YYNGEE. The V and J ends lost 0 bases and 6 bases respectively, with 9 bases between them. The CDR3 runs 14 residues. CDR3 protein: CASSVERGAGELFF. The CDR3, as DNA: TGTGCCAGCAGCGTAGAAAGGGGAGCCGGGGAGCTGTTTTTT. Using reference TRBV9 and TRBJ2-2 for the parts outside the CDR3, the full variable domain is DSGVTQTPKHLITATGQRVTLRCSPRSGDLSVYWYQQSLDQGLQFLIQYYNGEERAKGNILERFSAQQFPDLHSELNLSSLELGDSALYFCASSVERGAGELFFGEGSRLTVL.

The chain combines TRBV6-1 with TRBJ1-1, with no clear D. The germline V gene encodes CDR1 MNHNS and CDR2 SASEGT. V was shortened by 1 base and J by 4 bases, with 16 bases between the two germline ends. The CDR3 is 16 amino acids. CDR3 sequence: CASSEGFGWLGTEAFF. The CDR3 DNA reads TGTGCCAGCAGTGAAGGATTTGGGTGGTTGGGCACTGAAGCTTTCTTT.

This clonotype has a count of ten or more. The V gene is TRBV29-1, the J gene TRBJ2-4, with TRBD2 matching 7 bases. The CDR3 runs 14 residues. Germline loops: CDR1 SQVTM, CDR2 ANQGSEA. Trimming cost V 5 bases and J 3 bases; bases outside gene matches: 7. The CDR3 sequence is CSVRAGVGKNIQYF. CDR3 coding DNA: TGCAGCGTTCGGGCGGGAGTCGGCAAAAACATTCAGTACTTC.

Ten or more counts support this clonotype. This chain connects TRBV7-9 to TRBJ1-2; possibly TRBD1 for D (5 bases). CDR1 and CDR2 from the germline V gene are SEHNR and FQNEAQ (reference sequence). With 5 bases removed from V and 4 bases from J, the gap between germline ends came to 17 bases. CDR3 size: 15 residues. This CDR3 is CASSPGTRSGYGYTF. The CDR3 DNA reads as TGTGCCAGCAGCCCCGGGACCCGGAGCGGCTATGGCTACACCTTC.

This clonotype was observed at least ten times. CDR3 bases: TGTGCCAGCAGTACGACAGGGATAAACTATGGCTACACCTTC. Its translation: CASSTTGINYGYTF. The chain links TRBV12-3 or TRBV12-4 to TRBJ1-2, with 7 bases aligning to TRBD1. This CDR3 region has 14 residues. V was pared by 5 bases and J by 2 bases, with 5 bases of the junction left unmatched.

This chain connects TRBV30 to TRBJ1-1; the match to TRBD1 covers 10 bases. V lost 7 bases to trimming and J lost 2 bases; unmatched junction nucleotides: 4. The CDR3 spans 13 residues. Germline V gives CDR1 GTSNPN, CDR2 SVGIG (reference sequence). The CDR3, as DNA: TGTGCCTTAAAGACAGGGGGCAACACTGAAGCTTTCTTT. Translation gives CALKTGGNTEAFF.

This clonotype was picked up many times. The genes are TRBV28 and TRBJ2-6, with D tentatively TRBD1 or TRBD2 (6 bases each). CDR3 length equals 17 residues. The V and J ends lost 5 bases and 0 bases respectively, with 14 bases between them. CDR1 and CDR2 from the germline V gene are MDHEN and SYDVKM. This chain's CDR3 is CASSSHGGGSGANVLTF. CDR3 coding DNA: TGTGCCAGCAGTAGTCACGGGGGCGGCTCTGGGGCCAACGTCCTGACTTTC.

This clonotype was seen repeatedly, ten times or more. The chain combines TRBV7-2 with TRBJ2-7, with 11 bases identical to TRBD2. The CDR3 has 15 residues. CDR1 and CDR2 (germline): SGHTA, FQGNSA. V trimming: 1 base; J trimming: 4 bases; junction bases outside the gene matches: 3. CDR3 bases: TGTGCCAGCAGCTTAGTAGCGGGAGGGCAGTACGAGCAGTACTTC. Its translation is CASSLVAGGQYEQYF.

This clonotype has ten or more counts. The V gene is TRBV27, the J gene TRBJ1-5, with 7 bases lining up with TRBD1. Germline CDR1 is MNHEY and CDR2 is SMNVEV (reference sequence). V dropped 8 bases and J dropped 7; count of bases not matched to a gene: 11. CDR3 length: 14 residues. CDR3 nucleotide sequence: TGTGCCAGCCAGCTCCGACAGGGTCGACAGCCCCAGCATTTT. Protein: CASQLRQGRQPQHF.

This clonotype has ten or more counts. The CDR3 DNA sequence: TGTGCCAGTAGCGGGAGAAGGGGAGAGACCCAGTACTTC. Its translation is CASSGRRGETQYF. V gene TRBV19 combines with J gene TRBJ2-5, with D perhaps TRBD2 (6 bases). Germline assignment: CDR1 LNHDA and CDR2 SQIVND (reference sequence). This CDR3 region has 13 residues. V was shortened by 6 bases and J by 4 bases, with 12 bases between the two germline ends.

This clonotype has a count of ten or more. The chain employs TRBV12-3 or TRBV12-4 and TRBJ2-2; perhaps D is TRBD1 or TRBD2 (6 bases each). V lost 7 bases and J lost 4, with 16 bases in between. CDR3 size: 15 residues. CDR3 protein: CASTRGGGGTGELFF. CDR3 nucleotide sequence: TGTGCCAGCACTCGTGGAGGGGGAGGCACCGGGGAGCTGTTTTTT.

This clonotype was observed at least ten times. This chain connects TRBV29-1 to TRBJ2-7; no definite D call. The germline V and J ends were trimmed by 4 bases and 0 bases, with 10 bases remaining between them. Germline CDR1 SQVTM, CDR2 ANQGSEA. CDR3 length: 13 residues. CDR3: CSVGRRNSYEQYF. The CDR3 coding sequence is TGCAGCGTTGGACGTCGGAACTCCTACGAGCAGTACTTC.

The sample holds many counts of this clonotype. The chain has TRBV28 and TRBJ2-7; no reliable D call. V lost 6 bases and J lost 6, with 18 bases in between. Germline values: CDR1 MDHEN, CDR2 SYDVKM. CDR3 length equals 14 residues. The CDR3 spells CASRSPYLFVEQYF. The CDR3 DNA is TGTGCCAGCAGATCCCCCTACCTTTTTGTCGAGCAGTACTTC. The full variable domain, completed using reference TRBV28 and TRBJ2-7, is DVKVTQSSRYLVKRTGEKVFLECVQDMDHENMFWYRQDPGLGLRLIYFSYDVKMKEKGDIPEGYSVSREKKERFSLILESASTNQTSMYLCASRSPYLFVEQYFGPGTRLTVT.

The CDR3 loop reads CAAGSEQYF. DNA for the CDR3: TGTGCAGCGGGGTCCGAGCAGTACTTC. The rearrangement uses TRBV7-8 and TRBJ2-7; 7 nucleotides match TRBD2. In germline, CDR1 is SGHVS, CDR2 FQNEAQ. This CDR3 comprises 9 residues.

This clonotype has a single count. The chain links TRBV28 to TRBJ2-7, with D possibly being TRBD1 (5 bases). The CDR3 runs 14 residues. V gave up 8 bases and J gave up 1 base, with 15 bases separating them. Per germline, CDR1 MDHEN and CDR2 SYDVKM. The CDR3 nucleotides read TGTGCCAGCCGAGATTTCGACAGATCCTACGAGCAGTACTTC. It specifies CASRDFDRSYEQYF.

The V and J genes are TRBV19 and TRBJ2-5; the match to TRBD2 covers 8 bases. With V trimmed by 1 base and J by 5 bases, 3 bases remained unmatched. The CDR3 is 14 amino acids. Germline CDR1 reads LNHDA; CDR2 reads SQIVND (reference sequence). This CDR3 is CASSIAGGPETQYF. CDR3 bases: TGTGCCAGTAGTATAGCGGGAGGGCCGGAGACCCAGTACTTC.

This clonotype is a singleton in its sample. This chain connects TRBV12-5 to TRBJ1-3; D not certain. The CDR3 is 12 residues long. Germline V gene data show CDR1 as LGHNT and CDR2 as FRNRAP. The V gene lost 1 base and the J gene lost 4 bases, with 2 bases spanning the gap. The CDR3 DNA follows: TGTGCTAGTGGTTTGGCCGGAAACACCATATATTTT. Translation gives CASGLAGNTIYF.

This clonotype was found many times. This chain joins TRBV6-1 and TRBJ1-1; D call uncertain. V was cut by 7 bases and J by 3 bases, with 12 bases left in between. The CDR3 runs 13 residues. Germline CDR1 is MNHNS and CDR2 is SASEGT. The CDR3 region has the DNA TGTGCCAGCATCGAAACCCGGGACACTGAAGCTTTCTTT. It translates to CASIETRDTEAFF.

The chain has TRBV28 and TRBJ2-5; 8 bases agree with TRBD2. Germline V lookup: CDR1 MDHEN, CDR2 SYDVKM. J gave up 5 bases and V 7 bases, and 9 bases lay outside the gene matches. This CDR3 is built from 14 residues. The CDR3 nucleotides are TGTGCCAGCAAAATCAGCGGGAGATGGGAGACCCAGTACTTC. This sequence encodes CASKISGRWETQYF.

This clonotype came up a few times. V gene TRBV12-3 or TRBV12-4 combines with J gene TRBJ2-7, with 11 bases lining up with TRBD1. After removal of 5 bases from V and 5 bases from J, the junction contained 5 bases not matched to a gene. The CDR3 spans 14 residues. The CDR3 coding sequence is TGTGCCAGCAGTCCCGGACAGGGGGCCAACGAGCAGTACTTC. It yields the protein CASSPGQGANEQYF.

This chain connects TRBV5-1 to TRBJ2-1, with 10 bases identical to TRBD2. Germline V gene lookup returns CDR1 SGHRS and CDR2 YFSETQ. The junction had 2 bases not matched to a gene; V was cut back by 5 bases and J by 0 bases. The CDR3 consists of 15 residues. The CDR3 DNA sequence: TGCGCCAGCAGGCCTAGCGGGAGCTCCTACAATGAGCAGTTCTTC. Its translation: CASRPSGSSYNEQFF.

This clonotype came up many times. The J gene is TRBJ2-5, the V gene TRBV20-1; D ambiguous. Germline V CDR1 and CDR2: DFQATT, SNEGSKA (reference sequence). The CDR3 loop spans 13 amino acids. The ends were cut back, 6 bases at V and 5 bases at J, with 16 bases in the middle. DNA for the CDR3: TGCAGTGCCGCTTTGGGCCTCGGGGAGACCCAGTACTTC. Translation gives CSAALGLGETQYF.